The rows below give T cell receptor beta chains drawn from one sample of a study of blood T cells in healthy people across ages. TCRdb re-derived calls from the 5' RACE reads in MiXCR, one entry per CDR3 protein. In the table there are some 800,000 distinct CDR3 sequences, under 55% of which are singletons. The material sequenced was blood. Every receptor here comes from a man aged 60 to 75 in good health. Each CDR3 is given with its conserved first and last residue. Fields, in order: J gene, D gene, V gene, clone size, CDR3 length, CDR3 DNA, CDR3 protein. D genes are given only for firm matches. Size is omitted from some rows. Given values are once, few, many or a class for expanded clones.

TRBJ1-2 NA TRBV28 NA 14 TGTGCCAGCAGTTTGACCTGGGGGGTGCGGGGCTACACCTTC CASSLTWGVRGYTF
TRBJ1-2 TRBD1 TRBV7-2 NA 14 TGTGCCAGCAGCTCTGACAGGGTTATACGTGGCTACACCTTC CASSSDRVIRGYTF
TRBJ1-4 NA TRBV15 few 14 TGTGCCACCAGCAATGGAGACCCTGGTGAAAAACTGTTTTTT CATSNGDPGEKLFF
TRBJ2-1 TRBD1 TRBV20-1 few 13 TGCAGTGCTAAACGGGACAGGGAGGGTGAGCAGTTCTTC CSAKRDREGEQFF
TRBJ2-1 TRBD2 TRBV20-1 many 11 TGCAGTGCTAGCCCGGGGGGGGAGCAGTTCTTC CSASPGGEQFF
TRBJ2-6 TRBD1 TRBV3-1 NA 18 TGTGCCAGCAGCCTGGGACAGGGCTCCCTCTCTGGGGCCAACGTCCTGACTTTC CASSLGQGSLSGANVLTF
TRBJ2-5 TRBD2 TRBV4-1 NA 16 TGCGCCAGCAGCCCCGCTCATGCGGGGGGGTCAGAGACCCAGTACTTC CASSPAHAGGSETQYF
TRBJ1-5 NA TRBV20-1 few 14 TGCAGTGCTAGAGACAGAAGAAGCAATCAGCCCCAGCATTTT CSARDRRSNQPQHF
TRBJ1-4 NA TRBV7-9 few 13 TGTGCCAGCAGCCCCGCGAGGGTGGAAAAACTGTTTTTT CASSPARVEKLFF
TRBJ2-7 NA TRBV6-2/TRBV6-3 NA 14 TGTGCCAGCAGCAGGGACTCGGTGCGCTACGAGCAGTACTTC CASSRDSVRYEQYF
TRBJ2-7 NA TRBV14 few 16 TGTGCCAGCAGCCAAGGCCCTGACAGGTACTCCTACGAGCAGTACTTC CASSQGPDRYSYEQYF
TRBJ2-1 NA TRBV14 NA 16 TGTGCCAGCAGCCAAGTTGGCAGGGCCTCCTACAATGAGCAGTTCTTC CASSQVGRASYNEQFF
TRBJ2-1 TRBD2 TRBV7-9 many 15 TGTGCCAGCAGGAGCCGGGACTATAATAATGGAGAGCAGTTCTTC CASRSRDYNNGEQFF
TRBJ2-5 NA TRBV21-1 NA 16 TGTGCCAGCAGCAAGGAGGGCCACCCTTCCTCAGAGACCCAGTACTTC CASSKEGHPSSETQYF
TRBJ2-5 TRBD2 TRBV20-1 NA 14 TGCAGTGCTACGAGAACGGGGGGGCCGGAGACCCAGTACTTC CSATRTGGPETQYF
TRBJ2-5 NA TRBV12-3/TRBV12-4 NA 11 TGTGCCAGCAGTGGCCGGGAGACCCAGAACTTC CASSGRETQNF